This TCR beta chain stems from a study of molecular identifiers for immune sequencing clone quantification (dated by TCRdb to between 2017 and 2018). Turning to the overall study: For a replicate experiment, RNA from roughly 20,000 or 100,000 naive CD8 T cells was divided into five aliquots, and four of the five aliquots were sequenced. This methods study used CD8 T cells to benchmark TCR RNA copy counting and molecular-identifier clustering-based TCR repertoire sequencing (MIDCIRS).

The receptor library was made with PCR. Sequencing was performed on an Illumina HiSeq 4000. Preparation of bulk TCR libraries followed a previously described approach, with the TCR primers listed in Table S5. Purification of total RNA was performed with the Qiagen AllPrep DNA/RNA kit. Before analysis, reads from multiple sequencing runs of the same library were pooled. The original methods were these. Reads were retained only if the reads had an exact TCR constant sequence, and the retained reads were trimmed to 150 nt and grouped according to their 12-nt molecular barcodes. Reads in each barcode group were sub-clustered using a 15% Levenshtein threshold, and a quality-weighted consensus sequence was built for each RNA molecule. Non-functional sequences were removed, as were lower-count sequences one edit away from another. Barcode sub-clusters with fewer than 20% of the maximum read count were removed, based on fitting two negative binomial distributions. The public sequencing data were trimmed at Q25 with fastp and processed into clonotypes with MiXCR by TCRdb, which kept only in-frame beta chains. Duplicate CDR3 protein sequences are folded into a single record with the most common DNA and genes. These V and J calls rely on TCRdb rather than the paper's analysis. This sample holds roughly 320,000 distinct CDR3 sequences; roughly a fifth were observed only once. Clones ranked in the top ten supply about 0.79% of the sample.

From cysteine to phenylalanine, the CDR3 is 15 amino acids long. Only the CDR3 region is kept as DNA, spanning 45 bases read in frame from base 1. For CDR1 and CDR2, the germline V gene lists MNHNS and SASEGT. V is pared back by 5 bases and J by 4 bases, with 15 bases lying between the germline termini. The investigation overall reported the following: Without barcode sub-clustering, chimeric consensus sequences inflated TCR diversity; chimeras reached as high as 47%. About 3 recovered TCR RNA copies per cell were obtained by modeling, versus 9 to 10 by digital PCR, implying a capture efficiency of about 30%. Spiked-in Jurkat TCR RNA equivalent to a single cell was reported to be detectable even among over 800,000 naive CD8 T cells. Clones above 20 RNA copies held over 98% of molecules in CMV-specific effector cells but under 1% in naive cells. Highly expanded clone sizes could be underestimated if identical TCR molecules share a barcode. Spiked-in Jurkat TCR RNA (approximately 10 copies' worth), which is not part of the donor repertoire, was contained in the naive libraries.

Naive CD8 T cell libraries were made from about 20,000 to 1,000,000 sorted cells using 10%, 30% or 50% of purified RNA. On a BD FACSAria II, naive CD8 T cells were FACS-sorted as CD8+CD4-CCR7+CD45RA+ and collected into RLT Plus buffer. To test detection sensitivity, Jurkat RNA equal to 10 or so TCR copies was added to samples of roughly 17,000-1,100,000 naive CD8 T cells. CD8 T cells were enriched with RosetteSep CD8+ T Cell Enrichment Cocktail and Ficoll-Paque, followed by ACK red cell lysis. This clonotype turned up a few times. Its antigen has not been determined. Base qualities are not recorded, but no much larger clone differs from it by a single base.

The chain is made from TRBV6-1 and TRBJ2-1; a tentative D call is TRBD1 (5 bases match). The TCR was taken from a human donor in good health. Some libraries in this study had Jurkat cell RNA spiked in. Sequenced sample: naive CD8+ T cells from blood, with Jurkat cell RNA spiked in. This specimen's cell subset or site label, interpreted: FACS-sorted CD8+CD4-CCR7+CD45RA+ naive T cells. The DNA reads as follows: TGTGCCAGCAGTATCTCAGGGATGAGGTACAATGAGCAGTTCTTC. Translated, this gives CASSISGMRYNEQFF.